The sequence of this T cell receptor (beta chain) was determined in a study of T cells in narcolepsy. TCRdb keeps only in-frame clones here, not all; method: immunoSEQ multiplex PCR. The data hold about 22,000 clones, with about 86% observed a single time. The sequence derives from a human donor in good health. The sequenced sample was memory (CD45RA-) CD4+ T cells from blood.

The CDR3 region is CASSEGVGSPYEQYF. The CDR3 nucleotides are TGCGCCAGCAGTGAAGGGGTAGGCAGCCCCTACGAGCAGTACTTC. This chain connects TRBV10-1 to TRBJ2-7; tentative D call: TRBD1 (5 bases). With 3 bases removed from V and 2 bases from J, the gap between germline ends came to 14 bases. Germline V gene data show CDR1 as WNHNN and CDR2 as SYGVQD (reference sequence). The CDR3 covers 15 residues.